Listed below are T cell receptor beta chains from one sample, sequenced in a study of CD8 T cells in ankylosing spondylitis. MiXCR, applied by TCRdb to the 5' RACE reads, yields one record per CDR3 protein. The table includes about 170,000 distinct CDR3 sequences, about a sixth detected once. Sequencing was done on a sample of blood, either unsorted or a sorted T cell fraction (not recorded which). Receptors were obtained from a male donor with ankylosing spondylitis or in good health (not recorded which). The conserved cysteine and the conserved F or W are not part of the CDR3 here.

>TRBV5-1|TRBJ2-3|14
ASRSGTSFNTDTQY
>TRBV5-1|TRBJ1-5|13
ASSLGQGAAQPQH
>TRBV4-1|TRBJ2-5|14
ASSQVGQGLSETQY
>TRBV21-1|TRBJ2-3|12
ASSKGTGTDTQY
>TRBV7-2|TRBJ2-3|10
ASSLDLIGRY
>TRBV7-9|TRBJ2-7|12
ASSFFRSSYEQY
>TRBV2|TRBJ2-2|12
ASSGWWQAGELF
>TRBV18|TRBJ1-1|13
ASSPPGQMNTEAF
>TRBV12-3/TRBV12-4|TRBJ1-1|13
ASSRTRGVNTEAF
>TRBV20-1|TRBJ2-1|13
SARAGELFYNEQF
>TRBV7-6|TRBJ2-1|13
ASSPLAKANLGQF
>TRBV6-2/TRBV6-3|TRBJ2-7|15
ASSYSRSTGQIYEQY
>TRBV4-1|TRBJ1-3|12
ASSQAYSRWLIY
>TRBV20-1|TRBJ1-5|13
SARLEGSSNQPQH
>TRBV29-1|TRBJ2-3|10
SVQTSTDTQY
>TRBV2|TRBJ2-1|11
ASILANGNEQF
>TRBV7-2|TRBJ1-1|13
ASRISPDGNTEAF
>TRBV9|TRBJ2-5|13
ASSVAVGQQETQY
>TRBV20-1|TRBJ2-7|12
SAGTGERDYEQY
>TRBV19|TRBJ2-7|11
ASKRDGAYEQY
>TRBV5-1|TRBJ2-2|11
ASSLGVTGELF
>TRBV2|TRBJ2-1|15
ASRGLADVTSYNEQF
>TRBV25-1|TRBJ2-7|11
ASSYGISYEQY
>TRBV5-1|TRBJ1-1|13
ASSLRTDGNTEAF
>TRBV5-1|TRBJ1-1|13
ASSAGGVKNTEAF
>TRBV20-1|TRBJ2-2|13
SARGRGKNTGELF
>TRBV6-5|TRBJ2-5|12
ASSYAQSRETQY
>TRBV5-1|TRBJ1-1|12
ASSLNGGNTEAF
>TRBV5-1|TRBJ1-2|12
ASSLQGGDYGYT
>TRBV12-3/TRBV12-4|TRBJ2-1|10
ASSLVRTEQF
>TRBV28|TRBJ1-1|12
ASGGLTSYTEAF
>TRBV9|TRBJ2-2|14
ASSPTGGRSTGELF
>TRBV5-1|TRBJ1-1|13
ASSIQGNVNTEAF
>TRBV2|TRBJ2-2|12
ASKGQLVGGELF
>TRBV6-1|TRBJ1-3|14
ASSPTGVNSGNTIY
>TRBV11-2|TRBJ2-2|11
ASNRLNTGELF
>TRBV7-2|TRBJ1-5|14
ASSLGAGVGNQPQH
>TRBV5-1|TRBJ2-1|11
ASSLAFAAEQF
>TRBV7-2|TRBJ1-3|14
ASSLGTGGYGNTIY
>TRBV6-5|TRBJ2-1|13
ASGLRLAGSNEQF